A single sample gave rise to the 17 T cell receptor delta chains below, sequenced in a study of Vδ1+ human thymocytes. RNA was extracted from the cells and then reverse transcribed. The CDR3 regions were amplified by multiplex PCR from V-gene primers to a constant-region primer. TCRdb fed the multiplex PCR reads into CATT to redo clone calling. The sample includes over 45,000 delta-chain clones, approximately 15% of them seen just once. These TCRs' antigens remain unknown. General study findings and limits: Thymic TRG and TRD repertoires appeared highly polyclonal.

Sequenced sample: Vdelta1+ gamma-delta thymocytes from the thymus. As for subset: FACS-sorted CD3+ TCRalphabeta- TCRVdelta1+ TCRVdelta2- thymocytes. The receptors here all came from a girl in the first two years of life who had congenital heart surgery.

This chain connects TRDV1 to TRDJ1; possible D gene TRDD2, 5 bases. This CDR3 is built from 17 residues. The germline V and J ends were trimmed by 4 bases and 1 base, with 19 bases remaining between them. The germline CDR1 and CDR2 sequences are TSWWSYY and QGS. The CDR3 nucleotides read TGTGCTCTTGGGGTCGAAGGCCTTCTTTTCGGCACCGATAAACTCATCTTT. Translation gives CALGVEGLLFGTDKLIF.

The chain is built from TRDV1 and TRDJ1, with 9 bases that match TRDD3. The germline V gene has CDR1 TSWWSYY and CDR2 QGS. The CDR3 sequence is 15 residues long. The V segment lost 3 bases and the J segment 4 bases; nucleotides outside the gene matches: 6. The CDR3: CALGELTGGVDKLIF. The DNA of the CDR3 is TGTGCTCTTGGGGAGCTTACTGGGGGAGTCGATAAACTCATCTTT.

Remarks on this clone: At one end the junction does not follow the germline gene, possibly because of a read error. In the same sample, other DNA sequences code for this CDR3. The chain combines TRAV29/DV5 with TRDJ1, with 7 bases that match TRDD3. This CDR3 spans 22 amino acids. Looked up from germline, CDR1 is NSMFDY and CDR2 is ISSIKDK. The CDR3 region has the DNA TGTGCCGCAAGCGGGCATTATCTCCCTACAAGGGATACCCACTATTTCACCGATAAACTCATCTTT. Its protein product is CAASGHYLPTRDTHYFTDKLIF.

This clone was picked up a small number of times. The chain uses TRDV1 and TRDJ1, with 9 bases matching TRDD3. CDR3 size: 22 residues. Germline V gene lookup returns CDR1 TSWWSYY and CDR2 QGS. V lost 3 bases and J lost 0; bases outside the gene matches: 23. The CDR3 DNA reads as TGTGCTCTTGGGGATGCGTCCCCGACATCCTTACTGGGGGACACACACACCGATAAACTCATCTTT. Residues: CALGDASPTSLLGDTHTDKLIF.

This clone was counted only a few times. This rearrangement joins TRDV1 to TRDJ1; D may be TRDD2 or TRDD3 (9 bases each). CDR1 and CDR2 from the germline V gene are TSWWSYY and QGS. The CDR3 runs to 24 residues. V lost 0 bases and J 0 bases, leaving 35 bases between the germline ends. The CDR3 region has the DNA TGTGCTCTTGGGGAACTCGCCCGGCCTTCCTACGGGTCACTGGGGGACTCGTACACCGATAAACTCATCTTT. Encoded protein: CALGELARPSYGSLGDSYTDKLIF.

The chain recombines TRDV1 with TRDJ1; 10 nucleotides align to TRDD3. Germline CDR1 and CDR2: TSWWSYY and QGS. After removal of 7 bases from V and 2 bases from J, the junction contained 28 bases not matched to a gene. The CDR3 is made up of 22 amino acids. For the CDR3, the DNA is TGTGCTCTTGATTTAGGGGGCTTGCCCACAAAGGGGGATACGACGGGAACCGATAAACTCATCTTT. Residues: CALDLGGLPTKGDTTGTDKLIF.

The V gene is TRDV1, the J gene TRDJ1, with 8 positions matching TRDD3. CDR3 length: 16 amino acids. Germline values: CDR1 TSWWSYY, CDR2 QGS. With 4 bases clipped from V and 5 bases from J, the junction kept 12 bases outside the gene matches. CDR3 DNA sequence: TGTGCTCTTGGGGCTGCCGTACTGGGGGTCTATGATAAACTCATCTTT. Amino acid sequence: CALGAAVLGVYDKLIF.

The chain recombines TRDV2 with TRDJ1; weak D call: TRDD3 (5 bases). The CDR3 runs 18 residues. CDR1 GEAIGNYY and CDR2 EKD come from the germline V gene. Between the trimmed V and J ends, which lost 2 bases and 0 bases, there was a span of 21 bases. CDR3 nucleotide sequence: TGTGCCTGTGACAACCGCGATCGGGGAGCCCCGTACACCGATAAACTCATCTTT. The encoded protein is CACDNRDRGAPYTDKLIF.

V is TRDV1 and J is TRDJ1; the match to TRDD2 covers 9 bases. The length of the CDR3 is 22 residues. With 0 bases clipped from V and 0 bases from J, the junction kept 20 bases outside the gene matches. Germline CDR1 reads TSWWSYY; CDR2 reads QGS. The CDR3 is CALGELPPLPTCLSPYTDKLIF. The CDR3 DNA reads as TGTGCTCTTGGGGAACTACCTCCCCTTCCTACGTGCCTCAGCCCGTACACCGATAAACTCATCTTT.

The V call is TRDV1, the J call TRDJ1, with 12 nucleotides matching TRDD3. Per the germline V gene, CDR1 is TSWWSYY and CDR2 is QGS. V lost 0 bases and J lost 0; bases outside the gene matches: 29. CDR3 length equals 26 residues. The CDR3 loop is CALGELGYFLRRAGGYANQYTDKLIF. The CDR3 nucleotides read TGTGCTCTTGGGGAACTCGGGTACTTCCTACGGAGGGCTGGGGGATACGCTAACCAGTACACCGATAAACTCATCTTT.

Concerning this clone: This specimen includes other DNA sequences encoding the same CDR3. The rearrangement joins TRDV1 to TRDJ1, with 9 bases aligning to TRDD3. Looked up from germline, CDR1 is TSWWSYY and CDR2 is QGS. The CDR3 runs to 25 residues. Losses at the gene ends were 5 bases for V and 2 bases for J; bases not matched to a gene: 36. The CDR3 nucleotides read TGTGCTCTTGGGCCAACGGTGGGAGCCAGGATCAGGAAAGTGGTGGGGGATATGCCAACCGATAAACTCATCTTT. It yields the protein CALGPTVGARIRKVVGDMPTDKLIF.

The rearrangement links TRDV1 to TRDJ1; 8 bases align to TRDD3. V shed 0 bases and J 0 bases; nucleotides not matched to a gene: 21. The CDR3 has 22 residues. The germline V gene encodes CDR1 TSWWSYY and CDR2 QGS. The CDR3 sequence: CALGELSFPTPLGETYTDKLIF. CDR3 sequence (DNA): TGTGCTCTTGGGGAACTATCCTTCCCTACACCCCTGGGGGAAACGTACACCGATAAACTCATCTTT.

This clone occurred a few times. One end of the junction fails to match germline, which may point to a read error. This chain uses TRDV1 with TRDJ1; TRDD3 matches at 12 bases. The CDR3 loop spans 20 amino acids. Germline loops: CDR1 TSWWSYY, CDR2 QGS. CDR3 in DNA: TGTGCTCTTGGGGTCCTTATTTCCTGGGGGATACGCAGAGGCACCGATAAACTCATCTTC. As protein: CALGVLISWGIRRGTDKLIF.

This clone has only a few counts. V and J are TRDV1 and TRDJ1; 8 nucleotides match TRDD3. V trimming: 1 base; J trimming: 8 bases; junction bases outside the gene matches: 27. The CDR3 spans 21 residues. CDR1 and CDR2 from the germline V gene are TSWWSYY and QGS. CDR3 DNA: TGTGCTCTTGGGGAACCCAGTGGGTTACAAGGACTGACTGGGGGGAAAACGAAACTCATCTTT. Translating gives CALGEPSGLQGLTGGKTKLIF.

This chain joins TRDV1 and TRDJ1; 13 bases match TRDD3. This CDR3 has 24 residues. After removal of 6 bases from V and 1 base from J, the junction contained 29 bases not matched to a gene. Looked up from germline, CDR1 is TSWWSYY and CDR2 is QGS. The CDR3 nucleotides are TGTGCTCTTGGCCCAACGGGCTACTACGGATTGTTTACTGGGGGATACGCGATCACCGATAAACTCATCTTT. Its translation: CALGPTGYYGLFTGGYAITDKLIF.

This clone was detected only a few times. The V call is TRDV1, the J call TRDJ1; maybe TRDD3 (5 bases). The CDR3 totals 19 residues. Germline loops: CDR1 TSWWSYY, CDR2 QGS. The germline V and J ends were trimmed by 0 bases and 3 bases, with 23 bases remaining between them. CDR3 residues: CALGELDVSWDRRADKLIF. The DNA for the CDR3 is TGTGCTCTTGGGGAACTAGACGTGTCCTGGGACCGAAGGGCCGATAAACTCATCTTT.

The chain carries TRDV3 and TRDJ1; TRDD3 aligns across 8 bases. V shed 0 bases, J shed 0 bases, and the junction held 12 bases outside the gene matches. The germline gives CDR1 TVYSNPD, CDR2 GDNSRS (reference sequence). This CDR3 is 17 amino acids long. Here the CDR3 DNA reads TGTGCCTTTAGATGGGTACTGGGGGGGCCGTACACCGATAAACTCATCTTT. Translation gives CAFRWVLGGPYTDKLIF. Full variable domain (outside the CDR3, taken from reference TRDV3 and TRDJ1): CDKVTQSSPDQTVASGSEVVLLCTYDTVYSNPDLFWYRIRPDYSFQFVFYGDNSRSEGADFTQGRFSVKHILTQKAFHLVISPVRTEDSATYYCAFRWVLGGPYTDKLIFGKGTRVTVEP.